This TCR beta chain was captured by sequencing in a study of regulatory T cells in long-lasting Graves disease. The wider study: Persistence in Graves' disease denoted antithyroid drug use beyond 5 years alongside positive TSH receptor antibodies. Study-wide results and caveats: Preferential use of TRBV28, TRBJ1-2 and TRBJ2-5 was seen in persistent disease.

Time point here: persistent/refractory GD, antithyroid drugs over 5 years with positive TRAb. After RNA was extracted from PBMCs, the TCR library was made from it. CDR3 length: 15 amino acids. The germline V gene encodes CDR1 SGHRS and CDR2 YFSETQ. V was cut by 2 bases and J by 3 bases, with 15 bases left in between. Libraries of TCR beta came from iRepertoire HTBI primers plus Arm-PCR of CDR3 regions. Via MiXCR, TCRdb re-called the multiplex PCR reads, giving one row per CDR3 protein. Here the sample spans around 430,000 distinct CDR3 sequences, around a fifth being singletons. As regards this clonotype: What it binds is unknown.

The J gene is TRBJ2-7, the V gene TRBV5-1; tentative D call: TRBD2 (7 bases). The sequence derives from a female donor with Graves disease. The sequenced sample was peripheral blood mononuclear cells (PBMCs), obtained when the disease was refractory, from a patient treated with antithyroid drugs. The CDR3 region has the DNA TGCGCCAGCAGCTTTGACCCGGGGGGCATCTACGAGCAGTACTTC. Protein: CASSFDPGGIYEQYF.